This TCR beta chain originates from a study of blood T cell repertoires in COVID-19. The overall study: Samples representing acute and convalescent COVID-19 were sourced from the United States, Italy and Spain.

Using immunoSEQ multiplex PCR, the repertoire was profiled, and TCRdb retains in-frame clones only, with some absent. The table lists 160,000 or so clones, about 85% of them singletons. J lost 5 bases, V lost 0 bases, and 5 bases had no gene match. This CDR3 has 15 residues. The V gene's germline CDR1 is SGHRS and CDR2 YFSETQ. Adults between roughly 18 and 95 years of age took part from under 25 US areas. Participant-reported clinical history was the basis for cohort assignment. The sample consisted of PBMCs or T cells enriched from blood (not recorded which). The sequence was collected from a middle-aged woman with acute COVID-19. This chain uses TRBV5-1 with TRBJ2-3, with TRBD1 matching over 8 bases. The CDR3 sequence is CASSLDTGGGDTQYF. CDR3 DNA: TGCGCCAGCAGCTTGGACACAGGGGGAGGAGATACGCAGTATTTT.